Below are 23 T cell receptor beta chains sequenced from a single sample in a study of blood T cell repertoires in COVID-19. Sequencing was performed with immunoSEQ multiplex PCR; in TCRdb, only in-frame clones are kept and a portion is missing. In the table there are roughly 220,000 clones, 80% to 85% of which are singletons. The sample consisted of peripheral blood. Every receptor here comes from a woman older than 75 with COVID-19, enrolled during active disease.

The CDR3 nucleotides read TGTGCCAGCAGTTCGAGGACGGGAGGGTCGGTAGATACGCAGTATTTT. This translates into CASSSRTGGSVDTQYF. This chain connects TRBV28 to TRBJ2-3, with 8 bases lining up with TRBD2. CDR1 is MDHEN, CDR2 SYDVKM, per germline. V gave up 4 bases and J gave up 5 bases; unmatched junction bases: 11. This CDR3 is built from 16 residues.

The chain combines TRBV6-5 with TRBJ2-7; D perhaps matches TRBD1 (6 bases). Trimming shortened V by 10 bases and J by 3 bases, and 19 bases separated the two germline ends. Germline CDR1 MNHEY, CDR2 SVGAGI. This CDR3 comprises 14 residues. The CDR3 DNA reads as TGTGCCACGCGAGGGACAAGGGGTGGCTACGAGCAGTACTTC. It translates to CATRGTRGGYEQYF.

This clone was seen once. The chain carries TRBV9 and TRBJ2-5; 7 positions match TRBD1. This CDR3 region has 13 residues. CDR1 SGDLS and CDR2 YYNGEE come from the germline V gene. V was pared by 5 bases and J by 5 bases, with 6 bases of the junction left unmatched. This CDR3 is CASSQTGTETQYF. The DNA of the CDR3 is TGTGCCAGCAGTCAGACAGGGACGGAGACCCAGTACTTC.

The CDR3 DNA reads TGTGCCAGCAGCCCCCCGGGTTCTTACGAGCAGTACTTC. Protein product: CASSPPGSYEQYF. The rearrangement links TRBV5-4 to TRBJ2-7; D gene uncertain. The V gene's germline CDR1 is SGHNT and CDR2 YYREEE (reference sequence). V was pared by 4 bases and J by 4 bases, with 12 bases between. This CDR3 has 13 amino acids. The whole variable domain, filled in from reference TRBV5-4 and TRBJ2-7, reads ETGVTQSPTHLIKTRGQQVTLRCSSQSGHNTVSWYQQALGQGPQFIFQYYREEENGRGNFPPRFSGLQFPNYSSELNVNALELDDSALYLCASSPPGSYEQYFGPGTRLTVT.

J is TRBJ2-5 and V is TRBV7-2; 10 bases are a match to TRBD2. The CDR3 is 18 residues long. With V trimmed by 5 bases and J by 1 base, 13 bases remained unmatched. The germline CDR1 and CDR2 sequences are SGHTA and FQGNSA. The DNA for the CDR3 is TGTGCCAGCAGCCGGGGGGCTAGCGGGAGATTCTTCCAAGAGACCCAGTACTTC. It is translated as CASSRGASGRFFQETQYF.

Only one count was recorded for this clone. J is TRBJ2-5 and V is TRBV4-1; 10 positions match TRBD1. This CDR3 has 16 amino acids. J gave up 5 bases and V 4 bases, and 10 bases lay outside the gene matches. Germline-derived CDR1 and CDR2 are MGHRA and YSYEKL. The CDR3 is CASSRSTGTGAETQYF. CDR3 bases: TGCGCCAGCAGCCGTTCGACCGGGACAGGGGCGGAGACCCAGTACTTC.

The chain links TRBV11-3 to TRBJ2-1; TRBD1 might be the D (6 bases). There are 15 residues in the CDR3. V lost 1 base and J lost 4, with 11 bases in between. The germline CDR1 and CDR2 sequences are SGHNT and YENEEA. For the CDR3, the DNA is TGTGCCAGCAGCTTAGGGGACACATTGTACAATGAGCAGTTCTTC. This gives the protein CASSLGDTLYNEQFF.

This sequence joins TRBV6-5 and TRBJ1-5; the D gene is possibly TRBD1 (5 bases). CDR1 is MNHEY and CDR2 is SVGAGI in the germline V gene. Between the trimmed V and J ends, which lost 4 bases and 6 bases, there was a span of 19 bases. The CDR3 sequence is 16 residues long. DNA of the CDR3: TGTGCCAGCAGTTCGGGTGGGCAGGGAATCGGTCAGCCCCAGCATTTT. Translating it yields CASSSGGQGIGQPQHF.

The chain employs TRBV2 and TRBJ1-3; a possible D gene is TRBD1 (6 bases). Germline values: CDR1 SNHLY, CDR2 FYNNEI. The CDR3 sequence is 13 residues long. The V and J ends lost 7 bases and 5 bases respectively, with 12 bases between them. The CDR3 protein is CASTAGVRNTIYF. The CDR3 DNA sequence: TGTGCCAGCACTGCAGGGGTGAGAAACACCATATATTTT.

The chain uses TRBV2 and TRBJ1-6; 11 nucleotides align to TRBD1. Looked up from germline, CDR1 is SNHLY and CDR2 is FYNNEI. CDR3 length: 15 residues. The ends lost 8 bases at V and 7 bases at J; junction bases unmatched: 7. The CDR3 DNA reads TGTGCCAGCTCAGGCGGGACAGGGGGAAATTCACCCCTCCACTTT. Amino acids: CASSGGTGGNSPLHF.

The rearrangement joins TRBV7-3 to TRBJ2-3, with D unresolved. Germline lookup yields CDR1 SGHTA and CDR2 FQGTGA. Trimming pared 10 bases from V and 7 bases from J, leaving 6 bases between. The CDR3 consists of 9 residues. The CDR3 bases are TGTGCCAACAATAATACGCAGTATTTT. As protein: CANNNTQYF.

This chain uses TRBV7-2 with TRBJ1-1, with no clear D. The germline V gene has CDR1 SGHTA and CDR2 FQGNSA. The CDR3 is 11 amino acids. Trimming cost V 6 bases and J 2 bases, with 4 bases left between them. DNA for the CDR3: TGTGCCAGCAGACTCAACACTGAAGCTTTCTTT. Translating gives CASRLNTEAFF.

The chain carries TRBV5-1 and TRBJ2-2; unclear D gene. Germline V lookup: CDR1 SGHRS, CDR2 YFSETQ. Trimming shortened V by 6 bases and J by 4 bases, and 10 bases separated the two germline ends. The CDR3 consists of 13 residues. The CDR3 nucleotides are TGCGCCAGCACCCCCCTCGTCACCGGGGAGCTGTTTTTT. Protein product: CASTPLVTGELFF.

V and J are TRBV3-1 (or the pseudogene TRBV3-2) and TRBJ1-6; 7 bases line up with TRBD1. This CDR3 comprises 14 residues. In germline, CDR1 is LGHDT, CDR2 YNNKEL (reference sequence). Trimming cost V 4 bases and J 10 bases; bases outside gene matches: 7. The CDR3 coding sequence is TGTGCCAGCAGCCCGGGACAGAAATACTCACCCCTCCACTTT. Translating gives CASSPGQKYSPLHF.

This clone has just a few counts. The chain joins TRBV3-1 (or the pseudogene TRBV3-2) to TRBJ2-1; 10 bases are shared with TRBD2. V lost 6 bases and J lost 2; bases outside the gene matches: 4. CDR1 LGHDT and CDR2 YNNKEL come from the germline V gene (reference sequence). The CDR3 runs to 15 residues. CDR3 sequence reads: CASRRTSGTYNEQFF. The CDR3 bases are TGTGCCAGCAGGCGGACTAGCGGTACCTACAATGAGCAGTTCTTC.

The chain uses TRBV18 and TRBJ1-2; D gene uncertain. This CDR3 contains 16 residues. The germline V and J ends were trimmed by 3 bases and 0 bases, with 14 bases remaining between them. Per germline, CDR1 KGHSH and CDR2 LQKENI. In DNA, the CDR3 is TGTGCCAGCTCACCGTCGGAGGGAAGGGCTAACTATGGCTACACCTTC. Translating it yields CASSPSEGRANYGYTF.

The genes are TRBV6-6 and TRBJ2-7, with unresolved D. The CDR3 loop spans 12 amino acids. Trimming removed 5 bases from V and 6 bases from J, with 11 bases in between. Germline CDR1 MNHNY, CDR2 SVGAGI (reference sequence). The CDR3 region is CASSPLSIEQYF. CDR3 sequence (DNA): TGTGCCAGCAGTCCACTAAGTATCGAGCAGTACTTC.

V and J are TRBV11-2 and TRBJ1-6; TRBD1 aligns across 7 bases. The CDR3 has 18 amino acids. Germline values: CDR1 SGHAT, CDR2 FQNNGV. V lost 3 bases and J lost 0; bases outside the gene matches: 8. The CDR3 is CASSLAYSGGSYNSPLHF. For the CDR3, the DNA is TGTGCCAGCAGCTTGGCTTACTCAGGGGGCTCCTATAATTCACCCCTCCACTTT.

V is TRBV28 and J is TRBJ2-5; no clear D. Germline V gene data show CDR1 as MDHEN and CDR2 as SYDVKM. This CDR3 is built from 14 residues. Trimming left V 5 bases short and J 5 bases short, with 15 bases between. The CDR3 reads CASSPGNPAETQYF. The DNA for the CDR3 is TGTGCCAGCAGTCCGGGTAACCCAGCCGAGACCCAGTACTTC.

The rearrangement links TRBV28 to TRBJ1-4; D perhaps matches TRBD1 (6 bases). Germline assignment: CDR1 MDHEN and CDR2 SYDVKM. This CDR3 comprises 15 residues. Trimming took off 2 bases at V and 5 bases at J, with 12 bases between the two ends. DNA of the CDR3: TGTGCCAGCAGTTTAACAGGGAAGGTGAATGAAAAACTGTTTTTT. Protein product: CASSLTGKVNEKLFF.

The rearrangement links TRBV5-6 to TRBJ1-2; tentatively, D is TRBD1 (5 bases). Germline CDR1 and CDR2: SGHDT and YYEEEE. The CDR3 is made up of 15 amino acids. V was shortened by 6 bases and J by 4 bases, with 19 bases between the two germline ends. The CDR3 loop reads CASTPGVTRLYGYTF. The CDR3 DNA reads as TGTGCCAGCACTCCGGGGGTGACAAGACTCTATGGCTACACCTTC.

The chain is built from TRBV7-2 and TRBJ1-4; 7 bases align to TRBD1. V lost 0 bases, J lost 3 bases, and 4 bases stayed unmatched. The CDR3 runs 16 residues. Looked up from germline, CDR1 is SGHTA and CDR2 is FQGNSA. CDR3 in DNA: TGTGCCAGCAGCTTAGCTTCGGGACAGCCTAATGAAAAACTGTTTTTT. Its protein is CASSLASGQPNEKLFF.

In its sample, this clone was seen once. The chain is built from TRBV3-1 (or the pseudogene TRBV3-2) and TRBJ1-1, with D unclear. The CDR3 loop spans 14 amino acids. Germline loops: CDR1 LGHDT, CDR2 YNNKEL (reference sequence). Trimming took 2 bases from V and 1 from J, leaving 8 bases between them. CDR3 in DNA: TGTGCCAGCAGCCAACGGGGAGGGAACACTGAAGCTTTCTTT. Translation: CASSQRGGNTEAFF.